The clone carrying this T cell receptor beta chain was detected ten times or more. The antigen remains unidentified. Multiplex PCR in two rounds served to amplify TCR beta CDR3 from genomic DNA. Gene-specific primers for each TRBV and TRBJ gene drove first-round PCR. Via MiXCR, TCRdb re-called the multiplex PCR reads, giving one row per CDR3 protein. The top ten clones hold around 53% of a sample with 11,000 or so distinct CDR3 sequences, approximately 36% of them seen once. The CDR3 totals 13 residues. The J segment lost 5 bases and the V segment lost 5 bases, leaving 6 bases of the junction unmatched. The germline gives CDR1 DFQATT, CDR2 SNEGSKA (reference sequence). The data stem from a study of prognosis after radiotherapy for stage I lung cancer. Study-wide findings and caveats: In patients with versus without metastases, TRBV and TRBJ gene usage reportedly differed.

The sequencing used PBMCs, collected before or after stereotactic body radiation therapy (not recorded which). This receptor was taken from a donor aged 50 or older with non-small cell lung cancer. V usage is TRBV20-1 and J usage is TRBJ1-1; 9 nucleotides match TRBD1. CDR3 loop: CSALTGGITEAFF. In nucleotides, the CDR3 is TGCAGTGCTTTGACAGGGGGGATTACTGAAGCTTTCTTT.